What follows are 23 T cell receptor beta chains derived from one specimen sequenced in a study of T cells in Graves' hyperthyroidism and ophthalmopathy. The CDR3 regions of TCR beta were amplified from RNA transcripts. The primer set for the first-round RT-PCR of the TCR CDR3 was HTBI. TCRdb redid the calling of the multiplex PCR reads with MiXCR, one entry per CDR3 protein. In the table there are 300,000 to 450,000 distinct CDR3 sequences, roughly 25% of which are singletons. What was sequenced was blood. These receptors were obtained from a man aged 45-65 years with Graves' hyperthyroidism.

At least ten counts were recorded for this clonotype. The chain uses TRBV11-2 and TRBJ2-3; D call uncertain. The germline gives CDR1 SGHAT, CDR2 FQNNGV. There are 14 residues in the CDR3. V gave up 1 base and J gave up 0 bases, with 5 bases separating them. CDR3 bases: TGTGCCAGCAGCTTAGTGTGGAGCACAGATACGCAGTATTTT. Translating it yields CASSLVWSTDTQYF.

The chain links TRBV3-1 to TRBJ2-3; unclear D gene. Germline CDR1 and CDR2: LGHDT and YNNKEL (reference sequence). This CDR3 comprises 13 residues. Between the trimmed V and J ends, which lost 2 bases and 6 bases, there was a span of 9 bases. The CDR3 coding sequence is TGTGCCAGCAGCCAACGACCCCCGGATACGCAGTATTTT. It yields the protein CASSQRPPDTQYF.

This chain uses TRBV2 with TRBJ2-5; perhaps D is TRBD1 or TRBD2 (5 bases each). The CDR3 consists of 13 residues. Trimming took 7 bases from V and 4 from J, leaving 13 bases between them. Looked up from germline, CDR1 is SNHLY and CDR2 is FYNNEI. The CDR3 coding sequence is TGTGCCAGCAAGAGGGGCAGACGAGAGACCCAGTACTTC. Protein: CASKRGRRETQYF.

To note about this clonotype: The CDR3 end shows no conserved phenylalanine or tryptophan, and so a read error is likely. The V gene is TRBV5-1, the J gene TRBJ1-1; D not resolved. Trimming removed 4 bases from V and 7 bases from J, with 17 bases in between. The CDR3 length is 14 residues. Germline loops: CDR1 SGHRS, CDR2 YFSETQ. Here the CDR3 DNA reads TGCGCCAGCAGCACGGACTCAACTGGTGGTGAAGCTTTCTTG. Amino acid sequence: CASSTDSTGGEAFL.

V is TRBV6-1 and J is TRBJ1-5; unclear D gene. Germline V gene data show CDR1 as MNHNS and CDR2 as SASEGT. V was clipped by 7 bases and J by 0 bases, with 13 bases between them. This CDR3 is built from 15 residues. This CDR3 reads CASIAGAYSNQPQHF. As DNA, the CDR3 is TGTGCCAGCATTGCAGGAGCATATAGCAATCAGCCCCAGCATTTT.

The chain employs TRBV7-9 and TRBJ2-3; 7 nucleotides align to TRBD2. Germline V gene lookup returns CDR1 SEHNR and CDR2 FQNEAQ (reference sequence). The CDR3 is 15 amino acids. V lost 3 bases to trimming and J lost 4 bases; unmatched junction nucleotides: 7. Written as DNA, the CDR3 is TGTGCCAGCAGCTTTACGGGGGGTGCAGCAGATACGCAGTATTTT. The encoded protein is CASSFTGGAADTQYF.

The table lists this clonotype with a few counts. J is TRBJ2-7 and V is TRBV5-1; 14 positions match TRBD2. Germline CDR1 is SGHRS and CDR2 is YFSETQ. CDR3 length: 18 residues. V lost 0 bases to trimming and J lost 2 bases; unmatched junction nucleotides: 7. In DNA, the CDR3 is TGCGCCAGCAGCTTGGCGACCCCGGGACTAGCGGGGGCCTACGAGCAGTACTTC. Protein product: CASSLATPGLAGAYEQYF.

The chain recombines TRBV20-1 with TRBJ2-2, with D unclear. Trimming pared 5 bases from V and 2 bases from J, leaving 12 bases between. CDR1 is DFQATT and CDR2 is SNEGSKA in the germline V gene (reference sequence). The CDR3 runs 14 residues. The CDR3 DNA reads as TGCAGTGCTCCAACGAACCTTAACACCGGGGAGCTGTTTTTT. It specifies CSAPTNLNTGELFF.

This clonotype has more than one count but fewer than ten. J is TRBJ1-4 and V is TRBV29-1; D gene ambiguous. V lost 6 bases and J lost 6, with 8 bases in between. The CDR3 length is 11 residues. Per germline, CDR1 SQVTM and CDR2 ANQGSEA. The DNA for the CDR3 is TGCAGCGTGGAGACATATGAAAAACTGTTTTTT. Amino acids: CSVETYEKLFF.

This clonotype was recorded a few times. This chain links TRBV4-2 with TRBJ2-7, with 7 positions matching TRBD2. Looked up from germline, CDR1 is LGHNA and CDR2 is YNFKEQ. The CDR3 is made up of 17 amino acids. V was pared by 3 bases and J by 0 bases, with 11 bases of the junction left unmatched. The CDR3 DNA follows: TGTGCCAGCAGCCACCCTGGCGTAGCGGGTAGCTCCTACGAGCAGTACTTC. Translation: CASSHPGVAGSSYEQYF.

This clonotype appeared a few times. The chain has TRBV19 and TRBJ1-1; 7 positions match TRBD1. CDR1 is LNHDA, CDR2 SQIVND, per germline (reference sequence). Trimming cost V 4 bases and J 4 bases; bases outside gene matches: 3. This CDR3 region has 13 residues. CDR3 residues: CASSTAGGTEAFF. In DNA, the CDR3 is TGTGCCAGTAGTACCGCAGGGGGCACTGAAGCTTTCTTT.

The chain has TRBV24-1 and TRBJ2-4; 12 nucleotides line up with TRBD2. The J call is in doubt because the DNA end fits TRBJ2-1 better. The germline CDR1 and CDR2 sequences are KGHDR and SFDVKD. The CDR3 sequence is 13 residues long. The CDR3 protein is CATSEPSGRAQFF. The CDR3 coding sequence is TGTGCCACCAGTGAACCTAGCGGGAGGGCTCAGTTCTTC.

CDR3 region: CASIDSPNEQFF. CDR3 nucleotide sequence: TGTGCCAGCATAGACAGCCCCAATGAGCAGTTCTTC. This sequence joins TRBV2 and TRBJ2-1; perhaps TRBD1 as D (5 bases). CDR1 is SNHLY and CDR2 is FYNNEI in the germline V gene. Between the trimmed V and J ends, which lost 7 bases and 6 bases, there was a span of 10 bases. CDR3 length equals 12 residues. The whole variable domain, remainder taken from reference TRBV2 and TRBJ2-1, is EPEVTQTPSHQVTQMGQEVILRCVPISNHLYFYWYRQILGQKVEFLVSFYNNEISEKSEIFDDQFSVERPDGSNFTLKIRSTKLEDSAMYFCASIDSPNEQFFGPGTRLTVL.

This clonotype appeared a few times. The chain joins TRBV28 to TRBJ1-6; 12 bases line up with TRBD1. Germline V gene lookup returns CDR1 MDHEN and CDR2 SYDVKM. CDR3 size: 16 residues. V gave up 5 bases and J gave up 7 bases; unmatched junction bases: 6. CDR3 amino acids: CASSAEGQGANSPLHF. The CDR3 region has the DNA TGTGCCAGCAGTGCCGAGGGACAGGGGGCGAATTCACCCCTCCACTTT.

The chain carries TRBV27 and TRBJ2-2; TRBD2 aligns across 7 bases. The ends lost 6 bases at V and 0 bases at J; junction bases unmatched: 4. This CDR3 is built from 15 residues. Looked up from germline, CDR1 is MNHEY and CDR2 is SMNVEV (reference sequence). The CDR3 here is CASRDRGANTGELFF. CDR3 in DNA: TGTGCCAGCAGAGACCGGGGGGCGAACACCGGGGAGCTGTTTTTT.

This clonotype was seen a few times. The CDR3 sequence is CSVAVGGGRTKNIQYF. The CDR3 DNA reads as TGCAGCGTTGCTGTTGGGGGAGGGCGGACCAAAAACATTCAGTACTTC. The V call is TRBV29-1, the J call TRBJ2-4; 7 nucleotides agree with TRBD2. This CDR3 spans 16 amino acids. V shed 4 bases and J 2 bases; nucleotides not matched to a gene: 11. Germline CDR1 and CDR2: SQVTM and ANQGSEA.

Here the CDR3 DNA reads TGTGCCAGCAGTTGGGACCGGGACTACTTCTACGAGCAGTACTTC. Protein: CASSWDRDYFYEQYF. The genes are TRBV28 and TRBJ2-7; TRBD2 matches at 7 bases. V dropped 4 bases and J dropped 3; count of bases not matched to a gene: 9. In germline, CDR1 is MDHEN, CDR2 SYDVKM. The CDR3 spans 15 residues.

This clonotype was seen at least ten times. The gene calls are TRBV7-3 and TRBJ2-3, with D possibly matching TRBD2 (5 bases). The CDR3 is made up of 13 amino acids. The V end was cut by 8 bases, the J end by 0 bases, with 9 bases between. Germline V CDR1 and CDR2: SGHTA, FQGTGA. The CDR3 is CASGRTSTDTQYF. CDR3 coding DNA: TGTGCCAGCGGGAGAACTAGCACAGATACGCAGTATTTT.

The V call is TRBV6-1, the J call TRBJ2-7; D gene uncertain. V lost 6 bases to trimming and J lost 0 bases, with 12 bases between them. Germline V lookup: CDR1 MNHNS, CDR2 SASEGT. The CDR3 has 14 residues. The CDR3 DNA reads TGTGCCAGCAGAGGGTCGGGCAGCTCCTACGAGCAGTACTTC. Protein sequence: CASRGSGSSYEQYF.

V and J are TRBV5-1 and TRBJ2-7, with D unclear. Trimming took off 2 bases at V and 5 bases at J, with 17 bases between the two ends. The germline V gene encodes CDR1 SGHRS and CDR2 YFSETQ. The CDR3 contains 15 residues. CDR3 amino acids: CASSLEGMNGNEQYF. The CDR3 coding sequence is TGCGCCAGCAGCTTAGAAGGTATGAACGGTAACGAGCAGTACTTC.

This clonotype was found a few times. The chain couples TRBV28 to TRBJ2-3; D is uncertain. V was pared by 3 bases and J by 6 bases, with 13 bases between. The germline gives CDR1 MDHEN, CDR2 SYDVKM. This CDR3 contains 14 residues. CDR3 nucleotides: TGTGCCAGCAGTTTGCCCTCTGAATGGGATACGCAGTATTTT. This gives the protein CASSLPSEWDTQYF.

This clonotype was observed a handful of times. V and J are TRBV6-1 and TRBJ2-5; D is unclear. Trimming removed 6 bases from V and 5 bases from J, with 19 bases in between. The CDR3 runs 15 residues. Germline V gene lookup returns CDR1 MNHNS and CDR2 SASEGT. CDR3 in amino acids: CASRSLELIVETQYF. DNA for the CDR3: TGTGCCAGCAGAAGCCTGGAGCTTATTGTGGAGACCCAGTACTTC.

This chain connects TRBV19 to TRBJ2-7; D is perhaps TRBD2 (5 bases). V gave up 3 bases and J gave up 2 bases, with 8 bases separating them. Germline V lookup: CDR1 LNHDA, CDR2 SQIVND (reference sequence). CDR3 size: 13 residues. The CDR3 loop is CASSMAGTYEQYF. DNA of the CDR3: TGTGCCAGTAGTATGGCCGGGACCTACGAGCAGTACTTC.